Included here is one T cell receptor (beta chain) sequence, with context. It has no known antigen specificity. No much larger clone is present one base from it, and per-base qualities are unavailable. The data originate from a study of blood T cells in healthy people across ages (dated by TCRdb to about 2015). Study-level background: In model experiments, template switching captured about one uniquely barcoded TCR beta cDNA molecule for every two T cells. Using the same blood draw, the study looked at two additional independent replicas of 1 million unique cDNA reads for two donors, one aged 18 to 29 and the other aged 80 or older. Four age groups were formed from the donors: young (average about 17 years), middle-aged (less than 40), aged (about 68) and long-lived (about 75). To avoid experimental bias, donors of different ages were spread randomly across the sequencing lanes. Using deep sequencing normalized with unique cDNA molecular identifiers, the study measured how TCR beta repertoire diversity changes with age. General study outcomes and caveats: Estimates of total diversity based on one million sequenced T cells were regarded as lower bounds and as underestimates. Since profiling was done on bulk unsorted PBMCs, naive and antigen-experienced compartments could not be conclusively compared. Because donor CMV infection status was unknown, age-related changes in expanded clonotypes were potentially confounded. The long-lived group showed more naive CD4+ T cells, fewer expanded clones and increased TCR diversity than the aged group, suggesting age selection. A strong correlation was found between observed TCR beta diversity and the percentage of naive T cells measured by flow cytometry. Observed TCR beta diversity per million T cells fell roughly linearly with age, and a significant reduction was already apparent by age around 40.

Library preparation used 5' RACE. The second PCR ran for about 6 to 12 cycles and used a J-beta primer mix along with a sample-barcoded 5' primer. A unique molecular identifier was introduced onto each TCR beta cDNA molecule by a template-switch 5' adaptor carrying 12 random nucleotides. At least 2.5 million CDR3-containing paired-end reads were obtained from each sample. All of the RNA was converted into first-strand cDNA using the Mint cDNA synthesis kit, with a TRBC-specific oligonucleotide serving as the primer. All cDNA was treated with uracil-DNA glycosylase and then went through a first 18-cycle PCR with the universal primers M1SS and BC2_uni_R. Turning to the authors' computational methods: Each sample was normalized by randomly selecting 1 million high-quality reads, each carrying a distinct molecular identifier. Reads with shared molecular identifiers were discarded instead of being binned into consensus sequences. MiTCR, run with a Q25 quality threshold and the strictest error-elimination algorithm, handled CDR3 identification, clonotype clustering and error correction. A nonparametric unseen species model with Euler transformation was used to estimate a lower bound on total TCR beta diversity. TCRdb reworked the public reads: Q25 trimming with fastp, MiXCR clone assembly, productive beta chains retained. Each CDR3 protein gets just one entry, which takes the most common genes and DNA from the rows behind it. TCRdb, not the authors, supplied the V and J calls. The sample has fewer than 2 million distinct CDR3 sequences on record, approximately 40% of them singletons. The top ten constitute 23% of the sample.

Systemically healthy Caucasian individuals from Russia, roughly 40 in total and aged about 6 to 90 years, were included as donors. About 9.6 milliliters of peripheral blood were collected from each donor into EDTA-treated Vacutainer tubes. Ficoll-Paque density-gradient centrifugation was used to isolate PBMCs, with at least 7 million obtained per sample. Trizol reagent was used to extract total RNA from PBMCs, with at least 5 micrograms per sample. Naive CD45RAhigh/CD27high T cell percentages were measured by flow cytometry on a PBMC aliquot from every donor. CDR1 KGHDR and CDR2 SFDVKD were looked up in the germline V gene. The CDR3 covers 16 residues, taking in both the cysteine and the phenylalanine. CDR3 DNA is the only sequence kept; it has 48 bases, read in frame from the first base. Germline trimming: 5 bases from V, 1 base from J; junction bases outside gene matches: 8.

The sequencing input was blood. The chain employs TRBV24-1 and TRBJ2-3, with 7 bases aligning to TRBD1. This TCR came from a human donor in good health. The CDR3 sequence is CATSGLQGKGTDTQYF. The bases read TGTGCCACCAGTGGGTTACAGGGGAAGGGCACAGATACGCAGTATTTT.